These 5 T cell receptor beta chains share one sample of origin, sequenced in a study of technical replicates of blood from a handful of donors. Using immunoSEQ multiplex PCR, the repertoire was profiled, and TCRdb retains in-frame clones only, with some absent. This repertoire shows about 7,200 clones, about 95% found once; its top ten account for roughly 7%. Sequencing used PBMCs. The receptor set was obtained from a human donor in good health.

CDR3 DNA sequence: TGTGCCAGCAGTTTAATTGCCGGTGGGACAGGGGATTATGGCTACACCTTC. It specifies CASSLIAGGTGDYGYTF. The V and J genes are TRBV28 and TRBJ1-2, with TRBD1 matching over 10 bases. The germline CDR1 and CDR2 sequences are MDHEN and SYDVKM. V trimming: 2 bases; J trimming: 5 bases; junction bases outside the gene matches: 11. The CDR3 has 17 residues.

This chain connects TRBV5-1 to TRBJ2-1; 7 bases match TRBD1. J gave up 4 bases and V 4 bases, and 8 bases lay outside the gene matches. Germline CDR1 and CDR2: SGHRS and YFSETQ. The CDR3 loop spans 15 amino acids. The CDR3 reads CASSRDSTPYNEQFF. The CDR3 bases are TGCGCCAGCAGCAGGGACAGTACGCCGTACAATGAGCAGTTCTTC.

The chain uses TRBV5-1 and TRBJ2-7; D not certain. V was clipped by 2 bases and J by 2 bases, with 8 bases between them. Germline assignment: CDR1 SGHRS and CDR2 YFSETQ. The CDR3 has 13 amino acids. CDR3 DNA sequence: TGCGCCAGCAGCTTAGACAACGCCTACGAGCAGTACTTC. This translates into CASSLDNAYEQYF. Together with reference TRBV5-1 and TRBJ2-7, the CDR3 gives the full variable domain: KAGVTQTPRYLIKTRGQQVTLSCSPISGHRSVSWYQQTPGQGLQFLFEYFSETQRNKGNFPGRFSGRQFSNSRSEMNVSTLELGDSALYLCASSLDNAYEQYFGPGTRLTVT.

V and J are TRBV7-6 and TRBJ2-7; D perhaps matches TRBD1 (5 bases). The CDR3 runs to 13 residues. In germline, CDR1 is SGHVS, CDR2 FNYEAQ. The germline V and J ends were trimmed by 3 bases and 6 bases, with 12 bases remaining between them. CDR3 in DNA: TGTGCCAGCAGCTTTGACAGTTTTGGCGAGCAGTACTTC. Translated: CASSFDSFGEQYF.

J is TRBJ2-2 and V is TRBV5-1, with 8 bases lining up with TRBD2. J was trimmed by 0 bases and V by 2 bases; bases with no gene match: 3. CDR1 and CDR2 from the germline V gene are SGHRS and YFSETQ. The CDR3 runs to 16 residues. CDR3 bases: TGCGCCAGCAGCTTACAAGCGGGAGCGAACACCGGGGAGCTGTTTTTT. Encoded protein: CASSLQAGANTGELFF.